Listed below are T cell receptor beta chains from one sample, sequenced in a study of cytomegalovirus exposure and HLA in healthy donors. The repertoire was sequenced with immunoSEQ multiplex PCR; TCRdb's copy has only in-frame clones and lacks some. The table includes over 200,000 clones, almost 90% detected once. The sequenced sample was PBMCs. Receptors originate from a woman between 18 and 30 years old in good health and CMV-seronegative. CDR3s include the opening cysteine and the closing phenylalanine or tryptophan. Each record gives: CDR3 protein, CDR3 DNA, D gene, clone size, J gene, V gene. A D gene is named only where the DNA matches it firmly. Clone size is stated in some rows and not others, as once, few, many or a class when expanded.

CASKTGRWTEAFF	TGTGCCAGTAAGACAGGTCGCTGGACTGAAGCTTTCTTT	.	.	TRBJ1-1	TRBV6-1
CASSRGTASDTQYF	TGTGCCAGCAGTCGGGGGACCGCCTCAGATACGCAGTATTTT	.	.	TRBJ2-3	TRBV6-5
CATSTRRTESGNTIYF	TGTGCCACCAGCACCCGACGCACAGAGTCTGGAAACACCATATATTTT	.	.	TRBJ1-3	TRBV15
CASTSGTAKETQYF	TGCGCCAGCACCTCCGGGACAGCTAAAGAGACCCAGTACTTC	TRBD1	.	TRBJ2-5	TRBV5-1
CASSLGGGGREQYF	TGTGCCAGCAGTTTAGGAGGGGGGGGACGCGAGCAGTACTTC	.	.	TRBJ2-7	TRBV27
CASSFGSGVDAEQFF	TGTGCCAGCAGCTTTGGGAGCGGAGTAGATGCTGAGCAGTTCTTC	.	.	TRBJ2-1	TRBV7-9
CASSVGSGGGGARTNEKLFF	TGTGCCAGCAGCGTAGGTTCTGGAGGTGGGGGGGCCCGAACTAATGAAAAACTGTTTTTT	.	once	TRBJ1-4	TRBV9
CASSRQTGNYEQYF	TGTGCCAGCAGTAGGCAGACAGGGAACTACGAGCAGTACTTC	TRBD1	.	TRBJ2-7	TRBV2
CASSAWPTSPGETQYF	TGCGCCAGCAGCGCCTGGCCGACTAGCCCAGGAGAGACCCAGTACTTC	TRBD2	.	TRBJ2-5	TRBV5-1
CASSLGLAAYEQYF	TGTGCCAGCAGCTTAGGACTAGCGGCCTACGAGCAGTACTTC	TRBD2	.	TRBJ2-7	TRBV7-2
CASSERYPVNGGETQYF	TGTGCCAGCAGTGAAAGGTACCCAGTCAACGGCGGAGAGACCCAGTACTTC	.	.	TRBJ2-5	TRBV25-1
CASSTMFAQSRANVLTF	TGCGCCAGCAGTACCATGTTCGCACAAAGTCGGGCCAACGTCCTGACTTTC	.	.	TRBJ2-6	TRBV10-1
CASSLARVGTEAFF	TGTGCCAGCAGCTTAGCGCGGGTGGGAACTGAAGCTTTCTTT	.	.	TRBJ1-1	TRBV7-9
CASSAQGEGLADTQYF	TGTGCCAGCAGTGCACAGGGGGAGGGCCTGGCAGATACGCAGTATTTT	.	.	TRBJ2-3	TRBV28
CASNLGWEQYF	TGTGCCAGCAACCTCGGGTGGGAGCAGTACTTC	.	.	TRBJ2-7	TRBV28
CAWSLGAGFKTGTIYF	TGTGCCTGGAGTTTGGGAGCAGGATTCAAAACAGGGACCATATATTTT	.	.	TRBJ1-3	TRBV30
CASSRDGNTIYF	TGTGCCAGCAGTCGGGATGGAAACACCATATATTTT	.	.	TRBJ1-3	TRBV7-2
CASSYSSVHEQFF	TGTGCCAGCAGTTACTCATCGGTCCATGAGCAGTTCTTC	.	.	TRBJ2-1	TRBV6-5
CAWGGSSGGWVQTQYF	TGTGCCTGGGGAGGCTCTAGCGGAGGATGGGTCCAGACCCAGTACTTC	TRBD2	.	TRBJ2-5	TRBV30
CASSYEGRTEAFF	TGTGCCAGCAGTTACGAGGGTCGCACTGAAGCTTTCTTT	.	once	TRBJ1-1	TRBV6-5
CASSGPGANVLTF	TGTGCCAGCAGCGGGCCTGGGGCCAACGTCCTGACTTTC	.	.	TRBJ2-6	TRBV13
CASSPRDRGSEKLFF	TGTGCCAGCAGCCCCCGGGACAGGGGGAGTGAAAAACTGTTTTTT	TRBD1	.	TRBJ1-4	TRBV7-9
CASSSLAGPTGELFF	TGTGCCAGCAGCTCACTAGCGGGTCCGACCGGGGAGCTGTTTTTT	TRBD2	.	TRBJ2-2	TRBV9
CASSLRGTSGGNEQFF	TGTGCCAGCAGCCTCCGAGGGACTAGCGGAGGGAATGAGCAGTTCTTC	TRBD2	.	TRBJ2-1	TRBV5-8
CASSLRPAGASYEQYF	TGCGCCAGCAGCTTGCGGCCGGCTGGGGCCTCCTACGAGCAGTACTTC	.	.	TRBJ2-7	TRBV5-1
CASSFGSAAYEQYF	TGTGCCAGCAGCTTTGGTAGCGCAGCCTACGAGCAGTACTTC	.	.	TRBJ2-7	TRBV5-5
CATSMSDSPVEKLFF	TGTGCCACCAGCATGTCGGACAGCCCCGTTGAAAAACTGTTTTTT	.	.	TRBJ1-4	TRBV15
CASSQGQAYEQYF	TGCGCCAGCAGCCAAGGGCAGGCCTACGAGCAGTACTTC	.	.	TRBJ2-7	TRBV4-1